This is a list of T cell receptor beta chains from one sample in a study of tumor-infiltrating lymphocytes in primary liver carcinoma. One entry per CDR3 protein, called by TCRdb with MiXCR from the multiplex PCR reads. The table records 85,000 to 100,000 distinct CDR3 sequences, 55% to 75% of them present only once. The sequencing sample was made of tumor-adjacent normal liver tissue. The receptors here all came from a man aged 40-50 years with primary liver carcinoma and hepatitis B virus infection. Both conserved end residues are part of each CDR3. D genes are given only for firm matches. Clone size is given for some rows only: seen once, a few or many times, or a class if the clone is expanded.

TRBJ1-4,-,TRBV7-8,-,CANSPDAEKLSF,TGTGCCAACAGCCCTGACGCTGAAAAACTGTCTTTT
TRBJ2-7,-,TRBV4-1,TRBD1,CASTPRGGQGAYEQYF,TGCGCCAGCACCCCACGAGGTGGACAGGGGGCCTACGAGCAGTACTTC
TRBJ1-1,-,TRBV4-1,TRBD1,CASSEPGTGETEALF,TGCGCCAGCAGCGAACCCGGGACAGGGGAAACTGAAGCTCTCTTT
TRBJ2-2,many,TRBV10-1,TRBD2,CASSPGTSGRVNTGELFF,TGCGCCAGCAGCCCCGGGACTAGCGGGAGGGTTAACACCGGGGAGCTGTTTTTT
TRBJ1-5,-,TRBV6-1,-,CASSEGGDNQSQHF,TGTGCCAGCAGTGAAGGGGGCGACAATCAGTCCCAGCATTTT
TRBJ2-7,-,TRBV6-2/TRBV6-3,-,CASRHTNGIYEQYF,TGTGCCAGTAGGCATACTAACGGGATCTACGAGCAGTACTTC
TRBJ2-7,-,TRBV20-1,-,CSTWGGSTYEQYF,TGCAGTACTTGGGGCGGGTCGACCTACGAGCAGTACTTC
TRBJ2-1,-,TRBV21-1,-,CASSKLANLGNEQFF,TGTGCCAGCAGCAAACTAGCGAACCTTGGGAATGAGCAGTTCTTC
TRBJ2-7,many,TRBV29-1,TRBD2,CSVRLAGGNYEQYF,TGCAGCGTAAGACTAGCGGGGGGCAACTACGAGCAGTACTTC
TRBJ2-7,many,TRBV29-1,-,CSVEDWDTYEQYF,TGCAGCGTTGAAGATTGGGACACTTACGAGCAGTACTTC
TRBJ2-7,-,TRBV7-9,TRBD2,CAGSFPLAGHYEQYF,TGTGCCGGCAGCTTTCCACTAGCGGGCCATTACGAGCAGTACTTC
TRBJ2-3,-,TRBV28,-,CASSILDAGPDTQYF,TGTGCTAGCAGTATACTAGATGCGGGCCCTGATACGCAGTATTTT
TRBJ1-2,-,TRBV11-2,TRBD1,CTSSLDLTGGAHGYTF,TGTACAAGCAGCTTAGATCTAACAGGGGGAGCCCATGGCTACACCTTC
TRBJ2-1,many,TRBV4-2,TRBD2,CASSQETSGPYNEQFF,TGTGCCAGCAGCCAAGAAACTAGCGGGCCCTACAATGAGCAGTTCTTC
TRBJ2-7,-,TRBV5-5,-,CASSFREGAGGSYGQYF,TGTGCCAGCAGCTTCCGTGAAGGGGCAGGGGGGTCCTACGGGCAGTACTTC
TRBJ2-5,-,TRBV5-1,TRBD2,CASGDGTSGSQETQYF,TGCGCCAGCGGCGATGGGACTAGCGGGAGTCAAGAGACCCAGTACTTC
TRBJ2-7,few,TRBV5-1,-,CASSLGLGQIYEQYF,TGCGCCAGCAGCTTGGGCCTCGGACAGATCTACGAGCAGTACTTC
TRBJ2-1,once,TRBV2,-,CASSRGGYEQFF,TGTGCCAGCTCCCGAGGGGGTTATGAGCAGTTCTTC
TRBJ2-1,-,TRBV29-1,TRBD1,CSVAGQGPINEQFF,TGCAGCGTTGCTGGACAGGGACCTATCAATGAGCAGTTCTTC
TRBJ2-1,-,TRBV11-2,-,CASSLNDAFEQFF,TGTGCTAGCAGCTTAAATGATGCCTTTGAGCAATTCTTC
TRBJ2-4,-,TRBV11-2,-,CASSTQRGWDIQYF,TGTGCCAGCAGCACCCAACGGGGATGGGACATTCAGTACTTC
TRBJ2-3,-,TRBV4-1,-,CASSLGAVRSGGTDTQCF,TGCGCCAGCAGCCTCGGTGCGGTACGGTCCGGAGGCACAGATACGCAGTGTTTT
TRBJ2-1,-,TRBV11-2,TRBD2,CASSDSGSSYSEQFF,TGTGCCAGCAGCGATAGCGGGAGCTCCTACAGTGAGCAGTTCTTC
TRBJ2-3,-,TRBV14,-,CASSQGGRPYGTDTQYF,TGTGCCAGCAGCCAAGGAGGGAGGCCCTACGGCACAGATACGCAGTATTTT
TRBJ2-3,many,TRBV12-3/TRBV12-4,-,CASSSFWDTQYF,TGTGCCAGCAGTTCCTTCTGGGATACGCAGTATTTT
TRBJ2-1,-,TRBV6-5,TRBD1,CTSRSRQGALQLNERFF,TGTACCAGCAGGTCCAGGCAGGGGGCCCTACAGTTAAATGAGCGGTTCTTC
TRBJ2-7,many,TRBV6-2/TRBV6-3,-,CASRYDPRADEQYF,TGTGCCAGCAGGTACGACCCTCGGGCGGACGAGCAGTACTTC
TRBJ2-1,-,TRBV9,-,CASSVVASPQGSEQFF,TGTGCCAGCAGCGTAGTAGCATCGCCCCAAGGTAGTGAGCAGTTCTTC
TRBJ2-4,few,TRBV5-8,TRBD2,CASSPPFGGRGTKNIQYF,TGTGCCAGCAGCCCCCCTTTCGGCGGGAGAGGAACCAAAAACATTCAGTACTTC
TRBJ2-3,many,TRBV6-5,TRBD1,CASSRQGRSTDTQYF,TGTGCCAGCAGCCGACAGGGACGGAGCACAGATACGCAGTATTTT
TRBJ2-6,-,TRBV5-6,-,CASRPTQPSGANVLTF,TGTGCCAGCAGACCCACCCAACCGTCTGGGGCCAACGTCCTTACTTTC
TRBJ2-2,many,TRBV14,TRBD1,CASSTTGASAGELFF,TGTGCCAGCAGCACCACAGGGGCTTCGGCCGGGGAGCTGTTTTTT